Listed here are 17 T cell receptor beta chains from one sample, sequenced in a study of blood T cells in healthy people across ages. Alongside a J-beta primer mix, a sample-barcoded 5' primer served in a second PCR lasting about 7 to 12 cycles. TCRdb independently ran MiXCR on the 5' RACE reads; one entry per CDR3 protein. The data contain some 1.7 million distinct CDR3 sequences, 28% of them singletons. The sequencing input was blood. The receptors were sampled from a woman aged 30 to 39 in good health.

In its sample, this clonotype was seen a few times. This rearrangement joins TRBV25-1 to TRBJ2-3; 8 bases map to TRBD2. J lost 3 bases, V lost 4 bases, and 9 bases had no gene match. Germline V gene sequence: CDR1 MGHDK, CDR2 SYGVNS. The length of the CDR3 is 16 residues. CDR3 nucleotide sequence: TGTGCCAGCAGTGGTATACTAGCGGAACAGACAGATACGCAGTATTTT. It is translated as CASSGILAEQTDTQYF. Supplemented by reference TRBV25-1 and TRBJ2-3, the full variable domain reads EADIYQTPRYLVIGTGKKITLECSQTMGHDKMYWYQQDPGMELHLIHYSYGVNSTEKGDLSSESTVSRIRTEHFPLTLESARPSHTSQYLCASSGILAEQTDTQYFGPGTRLTVL.

The V and J genes are TRBV11-2 and TRBJ1-2; TRBD1 aligns across 10 bases. Trimming cost V 5 bases and J 4 bases; bases outside gene matches: 19. Germline V CDR1 and CDR2: SGHAT, FQNNGV. The CDR3 is 19 residues long. CDR3 coding DNA: TGTGCCAGCAGCCTAAGAACGGGACAGGGGCACCTTGCCGCCTATGGCTACACCTTC. This translates into CASSLRTGQGHLAAYGYTF. Supplemented by reference TRBV11-2 and TRBJ1-2, the full variable domain reads EAGVAQSPRYKIIEKRQSVAFWCNPISGHATLYWYQQILGQGPKLLIQFQNNGVVDDSQLPKDRFSAERLKGVDSTLKIQPAKLEDSAVYLCASSLRTGQGHLAAYGYTFGSGTRLTVV.

This clonotype has a handful of counts. The chain carries TRBV28 and TRBJ1-2; no firm D call. Per germline, CDR1 MDHEN and CDR2 SYDVKM. V dropped 2 bases and J dropped 8 bases, with 18 bases sitting between them. This CDR3 has 15 amino acids. CDR3: CASSLGGRLLGGYTF. In nucleotides, the CDR3 is TGTGCCAGCAGTTTAGGAGGTCGGCTACTCGGGGGCTACACCTTC.

Many counts were recorded for this clonotype. V and J are TRBV7-9 and TRBJ2-7; possible D gene TRBD2, 6 bases. Between the trimmed V and J ends, which lost 1 base and 1 base, there was a span of 8 bases. CDR1 is SEHNR and CDR2 is FQNEAQ in the germline V gene (reference sequence). The CDR3 runs to 14 residues. CDR3 sequence: CASSLEAGSYEQYF. Written as DNA, the CDR3 is TGTGCCAGCAGCTTAGAGGCGGGGTCCTACGAGCAGTACTTC.

CDR3 in amino acids: CASSPPDGEKLFF. The CDR3 bases are TGTGCCAGCAGTCCCCCGGACGGGGAAAAACTGTTTTTT. The chain combines TRBV6-6 with TRBJ1-4, with D unclear. In germline, CDR1 is MNHNY, CDR2 SVGAGI (reference sequence). V was pared by 5 bases and J by 8 bases, with 12 bases between. This CDR3 has 13 residues.

This sequence joins TRBV12-3 or TRBV12-4 and TRBJ2-1; D is undetermined. Between the trimmed V and J ends, which lost 2 bases and 8 bases, there was a span of 4 bases. This CDR3 is 11 amino acids long. As DNA, the CDR3 is TGTGCCAGCAGTTTATGGCATGAGCAGTTCTTC. As protein: CASSLWHEQFF.

This clonotype was detected only a few times. A junction end diverges from the germline sequence, so it may reflect a read error. V usage is TRBV6-2 or TRBV6-3 and J usage is TRBJ2-1; D is perhaps TRBD1 (6 bases). The CDR3 runs 16 residues. Germline CDR1 MNHEY, CDR2 SVGEGT. The CDR3 DNA sequence: TGTGCCAGTAGTTCCCGGGACATTTGGCTCTACAATGAGCAGTTCTTC. This sequence encodes CASSSRDIWLYNEQFF.

This clonotype was seen more than once but under ten times. The chain recombines TRBV5-1 with TRBJ2-1; TRBD2 agrees at 9 bases. Trimming removed 4 bases from V and 9 bases from J; junction bases left unmatched: 11. CDR1 and CDR2 from the germline V gene are SGHRS and YFSETQ. This CDR3 has 15 residues. CDR3: CASSTRAGGPSEQFF. CDR3 sequence (DNA): TGCGCCAGCAGCACTCGGGCGGGAGGGCCTAGTGAGCAGTTCTTC.

This clonotype appeared a few times. The junction shows a germline mismatch at one end, possibly a read error. V and J are TRBV6-5 and TRBJ2-7, with D possibly called TRBD1 or TRBD2 (5 bases each). The germline V gene has CDR1 MNHEY and CDR2 SVGAGI. The CDR3 runs 15 residues. The CDR3 DNA follows: TGTACCAGCAGCTCCCCATCATGGGGGAGCTACGAGCAGTACTTC. This translates into CTSSSPSWGSYEQYF.

This clonotype was detected once. The CDR3 reads CASSPQTPSAGELFF. The CDR3 DNA reads as TGTGCCAGCAGTCCGCAGACTCCTAGCGCCGGGGAGCTGTTTTTT. The V gene is TRBV6-2 or TRBV6-3, the J gene TRBJ2-2; weak D call: TRBD2 (6 bases). This CDR3 has 15 amino acids. Trimming removed 5 bases at V and 6 bases at J, with 16 bases between. The germline V gene encodes CDR1 MNHEY and CDR2 SVGEGT.

Only a few counts were recorded for this clonotype. The V gene is TRBV20-1, the J gene TRBJ2-4, with 9 bases aligning to TRBD1. The V gene's germline CDR1 is DFQATT and CDR2 SNEGSKA (reference sequence). The ends lost 2 bases at V and 2 bases at J; junction bases unmatched: 16. The CDR3 covers 19 residues. The CDR3 region has the DNA TGCAGTGCTAGAAATACCGGGACAGGGACCCGAGAGACCAAAAACATTCAGTACTTC. This encodes CSARNTGTGTRETKNIQYF.

This clonotype was picked up many times. This sequence joins TRBV29-1 and TRBJ2-7; 7 bases match TRBD2. Germline V lookup: CDR1 SQVTM, CDR2 ANQGSEA. Trimming at V came to 5 bases and at J to 0 bases, leaving 10 bases not matched to a gene. The CDR3 length is 15 residues. The CDR3 nucleotides are TGCAGCGTTTCGGGACGACTAGCTCCCTCCTACGAGCAGTACTTC. This translates into CSVSGRLAPSYEQYF.

This clonotype was observed a few times. The J gene is TRBJ2-5, the V gene TRBV6-5; D ambiguous. There are 14 residues in the CDR3. Per germline, CDR1 MNHEY and CDR2 SVGAGI. The V and J ends lost 0 bases and 2 bases respectively, with 7 bases between them. This CDR3 reads CASSYSVLQETQYF. In DNA form, the CDR3 reads TGTGCCAGCAGTTACTCGGTCCTGCAAGAGACCCAGTACTTC.

In DNA, the CDR3 is TGTGCCTGGAGTGCAACAGGGGCGCGCACAGATACGCAGTATTTT. Protein sequence: CAWSATGARTDTQYF. The chain employs TRBV30 and TRBJ2-3, with 7 positions matching TRBD1. The length of the CDR3 is 15 residues. Germline V gene lookup returns CDR1 GTSNPN and CDR2 SVGIG (reference sequence). The V gene end was trimmed by 1 base and the J gene end by 1 base; junction bases not matched to a gene: 5.

This clonotype was seen a few times. V is TRBV27 and J is TRBJ2-7, with 11 bases identical to TRBD1. Per the germline V gene, CDR1 is MNHEY and CDR2 is SMNVEV (reference sequence). V lost 11 bases to trimming and J lost 6 bases; unmatched junction nucleotides: 12. This CDR3 has 14 residues. Here the CDR3 reads CAVGKRDRGSEQYF. The CDR3 coding sequence is TGTGCCGTTGGGAAACGGGACAGGGGGTCCGAGCAGTACTTC.

V usage is TRBV6-5 and J usage is TRBJ2-1; TRBD1 is a possible D gene (6 bases). The CDR3 runs 14 residues. CDR1 MNHEY and CDR2 SVGAGI come from the germline V gene. Trimming shortened V by 5 bases and J by 9 bases, and 17 bases separated the two germline ends. As DNA, the CDR3 is TGTGCCAGCAGTCCCACAGGGAGTGGTAGTGAGCAGTTCTTC. Translation: CASSPTGSGSEQFF.

V is TRBV7-9 and J is TRBJ2-7; TRBD2 is a possible D gene (6 bases). Germline CDR1 is SEHNR and CDR2 is FQNEAQ (reference sequence). The CDR3 length is 16 residues. The ends were cut back, 4 bases at V and 2 bases at J, with 18 bases in the middle. In DNA form, the CDR3 reads TGTGCCAGCAGCTCCCTGGACCAGGGAGGCCCCTACGAGCAGTACTTC. Residues: CASSSLDQGGPYEQYF. The whole variable domain, filled in from reference TRBV7-9 and TRBJ2-7, reads DTGVSQNPRHKITKRGQNVTFRCDPISEHNRLYWYRQTLGQGPEFLTYFQNEAQLEKSRLLSDRFSAERPKGSFSTLEIQRTEQGDSAMYLCASSSLDQGGPYEQYFGPGTRLTVT.